These 27 T cell receptor beta chains came from one sample sequenced in a study of blood T cells in healthy people across ages (dated by TCRdb to between 2015 and 2017). Library prep was done by 5' RACE. The sequencing machine was an Illumina HiSeq 2500. The second PCR ran for roughly 7 to 11 cycles and used a J-beta primer mix along with a sample-barcoded 5' primer. TCRdb itself trimmed the public reads at Q25 with fastp, ran MiXCR and retained productive beta chains. Each CDR3 protein appears once, grouped with its most common genes and DNA. The sample records roughly 1.7 million distinct CDR3 sequences, roughly a third of which are singletons. Around 11% of the sample is in the top ten clones. Source material: blood. The receptors were sampled from a woman in her thirties in good health.

A note on this clonotype: One end of the junction varies from germline; a read error may be responsible. The genes are TRBV5-1 and TRBJ2-3; D perhaps matches TRBD1 (5 bases). The germline CDR1 and CDR2 sequences are SGHRS and YFSETQ. The CDR3 covers 15 residues. In DNA, the CDR3 is TGCACCAGCAGCTTTAGTGGGGCAAACACAGATACGCAGTATTTT. Encoded protein: CTSSFSGANTDTQYF.

This clonotype has ten or more counts. This chain connects TRBV5-1 to TRBJ2-1; 11 nucleotides match TRBD2. CDR3 size: 19 residues. V trimming: 5 bases; J trimming: 1 base; junction bases outside the gene matches: 14. Germline-derived CDR1 and CDR2 are SGHRS and YFSETQ. CDR3 sequence: CASSGVGTSGSPSYNEQFF. The CDR3 region has the DNA TGCGCCAGCAGTGGGGTCGGGACTAGCGGTTCTCCTTCCTACAATGAGCAGTTCTTC.

This clonotype was counted many times. Mismatch with germline at one junction end may stem from a read error. This chain uses TRBV5-1 with TRBJ1-5; 8 bases line up with TRBD1. Germline values: CDR1 SGHRS, CDR2 YFSETQ. The CDR3 length is 13 residues. The chain's CDR3 is CASSSGGGQPQHF. CDR3 nucleotide sequence: TGTGCCAGCAGTTCAGGGGGCGGTCAGCCCCAGCATTTT. Full variable domain (outside the CDR3, taken from reference TRBV5-1 and TRBJ1-5): KAGVTQTPRYLIKTRGQQVTLSCSPISGHRSVSWYQQTPGQGLQFLFEYFSETQRNKGNFPGRFSGRQFSNSRSEMNVSTLELGDSALYLCASSSGGGQPQHFGDGTRLSIL.

This clonotype was seen repeatedly, ten times or more. CDR3 sequence: CASSQAGPFYNEQFF. For the CDR3, the DNA is TGCGCCAGCAGCCAAGCGGGGCCGTTCTACAATGAGCAGTTCTTC. The J gene is TRBJ2-1, the V gene TRBV4-1; tentatively, D is TRBD1 or TRBD2 (5 bases each). V lost 1 base and J 3 bases, leaving 10 bases between the germline ends. Germline V gene data show CDR1 as MGHRA and CDR2 as YSYEKL. The CDR3 runs 15 residues.

This clonotype was counted at least ten times. V usage is TRBV7-3 and J usage is TRBJ2-3; no firm D call. This CDR3 contains 15 residues. CDR1 is SGHTA and CDR2 is FQGTGA in the germline V gene. The V end was cut by 4 bases, the J end by 4 bases, with 15 bases between. CDR3 DNA sequence: TGTGCCAGCAGCTCCATGGGGTCCATCCCAGATACGCAGTATTTT. Translating it yields CASSSMGSIPDTQYF.

The rearrangement uses TRBV10-1 and TRBJ1-1, with D unclear. This CDR3 has 14 residues. V gave up 6 bases and J gave up 6 bases, with 17 bases separating them. Looked up from germline, CDR1 is WNHNN and CDR2 is SYGVQD (reference sequence). CDR3 region: CASSRSATMAEAFF. DNA of the CDR3: TGCGCCAGCAGCCGGTCTGCGACCATGGCTGAAGCTTTCTTT.

This clonotype occurred a few times. This chain connects TRBV6-2 or TRBV6-3 to TRBJ2-7, with D possibly being TRBD1 (5 bases). CDR3 length: 17 residues. V lost 2 bases and J lost 4, with 21 bases in between. Per the germline V gene, CDR1 is MNHEY and CDR2 is SVGEGT. CDR3: CASSYGAHLIQDYEQYF. The CDR3 region has the DNA TGTGCCAGCAGTTACGGGGCCCACCTAATCCAAGATTACGAGCAGTACTTC.

The sample holds many counts of this clonotype. The chain links TRBV28 to TRBJ2-5, with 7 bases matching TRBD1. CDR1 and CDR2 from the germline V gene are MDHEN and SYDVKM. This CDR3 has 16 residues. V trimming: 6 bases; J trimming: 7 bases; junction bases outside the gene matches: 17. The CDR3 DNA is TGTGCCAGCAGCGCCCCCGGGACAGCCAAAAGGGGGACCCAGTACTTC. Encoded protein: CASSAPGTAKRGTQYF.

On this clonotype itself: At one of its ends the junction is not consistent with the germline gene, which may arise from a read error. The gene calls are TRBV5-1 and TRBJ2-6; the D gene could be TRBD1 or TRBD2 (7 bases each). The CDR3 spans 16 residues. Per the germline V gene, CDR1 is SGHRS and CDR2 is YFSETQ. The CDR3 sequence is CANSGDSFSGANVLTF. CDR3 DNA: TGCGCCAACAGCGGGGACAGCTTCTCTGGGGCCAACGTCCTGACTTTC.

The chain employs TRBV3-1 and TRBJ2-5, with D tentatively TRBD2 (6 bases). There are 16 residues in the CDR3. V was trimmed by 4 bases and J by 5 bases, leaving 20 bases between them. Germline CDR1 is LGHDT and CDR2 is YNNKEL (reference sequence). The CDR3, as DNA: TGTGCCAGCAGCCGCCCTTCTGGGCAGGGAGGCGAGACCCAGTACTTC. This translates into CASSRPSGQGGETQYF.

Ten or more counts support this clonotype. The rearrangement uses TRBV4-1 and TRBJ2-3; no clear D. V dropped 4 bases and J dropped 6 bases, with 14 bases sitting between them. Germline V gene sequence: CDR1 MGHRA, CDR2 YSYEKL. CDR3 length: 14 amino acids. CDR3: CASSPPVAGDTQYF. CDR3 bases: TGCGCCAGCAGCCCCCCGGTAGCCGGGGATACGCAGTATTTT.

The V gene is TRBV12-3 or TRBV12-4, the J gene TRBJ2-2, with 7 nucleotides matching TRBD1. CDR3 length: 15 residues. V trimming: 6 bases; J trimming: 2 bases; junction bases outside the gene matches: 6. CDR3 DNA sequence: TGTGCCAGCAGCCCAGGGACAGTCAACACCGGGGAGCTGTTTTTT. As protein: CASSPGTVNTGELFF.

The rearrangement joins TRBV5-1 to TRBJ2-1, with no clear D. The germline V gene encodes CDR1 SGHRS and CDR2 YFSETQ. Trimming cost V 2 bases and J 0 bases, with 12 bases left between them. There are 16 residues in the CDR3. In DNA, the CDR3 is TGCGCCAGCAGCTTCAATTTGGGTAGCTCCTACAATGAGCAGTTCTTC. Translation: CASSFNLGSSYNEQFF.

This clonotype was found a few times. CDR3 amino acids: CSASKTWHYNQPQHF. The CDR3 DNA reads as TGCAGTGCTAGTAAAACCTGGCACTACAATCAGCCCCAGCATTTT. The chain is built from TRBV20-1 and TRBJ1-5; D not resolved. CDR3 length equals 15 residues. Looked up from germline, CDR1 is DFQATT and CDR2 is SNEGSKA (reference sequence). Trimming shortened V by 3 bases and J by 3 bases, and 15 bases separated the two germline ends.

Of note for this clonotype: Possible read error: a much larger clone is one base away. This chain uses TRBV4-1 with TRBJ2-7; a weak D match, TRBD2 (5 bases). Judging by the DNA end, TRBJ2-1 fits better; the J call may be wrong. Germline V gene lookup returns CDR1 MGHRA and CDR2 YSYEKL. This CDR3 is 15 amino acids long. The CDR3 here is CASSQDRTSQREQFF. The CDR3 coding sequence is TGCGCCAGCAGCCAAGATCGGACTTCCCAGCGCGAGCAGTTCTTC.

There are many counts of this clonotype. V and J are TRBV3-1 and TRBJ2-1, with D possibly being TRBD2 (6 bases). Trimming stripped 5 bases from V and 6 bases from J, with 11 bases between. This CDR3 is 13 amino acids long. Germline assignment: CDR1 LGHDT and CDR2 YNNKEL (reference sequence). Here the CDR3 DNA reads TGTGCCAGCAGCAAGCGGGTTGGCAATGAGCAGTTCTTC. Protein product: CASSKRVGNEQFF.

The gene calls are TRBV14 and TRBJ2-1; TRBD2 matches at 7 bases. The CDR3 totals 16 residues. J lost 2 bases, V lost 4 bases, and 8 bases had no gene match. From germline, CDR1 is SGHDN and CDR2 FVKESK. The CDR3 DNA follows: TGTGCCAGCAGCCCCGAGGGAGGGGTACCCTACAATGAGCAGTTCTTC. It translates to CASSPEGGVPYNEQFF.

This clonotype was detected only a few times. This sequence joins TRBV3-1 and TRBJ2-7; 8 nucleotides align to TRBD1. This CDR3 has 15 amino acids. Germline loops: CDR1 LGHDT, CDR2 YNNKEL (reference sequence). Losses at the gene ends were 4 bases for V and 6 bases for J; bases not matched to a gene: 11. CDR3 amino acids: CASSPRDRMDLEQYF. The CDR3 DNA reads TGTGCCAGCAGCCCCAGGGACAGGATGGACCTCGAGCAGTACTTC.

This clonotype has just one count. This chain connects TRBV28 to TRBJ2-1, with 9 bases that match TRBD2. The CDR3 totals 17 residues. V gave up 1 base and J gave up 9 bases; unmatched junction bases: 13. Germline V gene data show CDR1 as MDHEN and CDR2 as SYDVKM. The CDR3: CASSLSGLARSGVEQFF. CDR3 bases: TGTGCCAGCAGTTTATCGGGACTAGCAAGGTCAGGAGTTGAGCAGTTCTTC.

To note about this clonotype: Mismatch with germline at one junction end may stem from a read error. The chain carries TRBV29-1 and TRBJ2-3; D might be TRBD1 or TRBD2, each matching 6 bases. Germline V gives CDR1 SQVTM, CDR2 ANQGSEA. CDR3 length: 14 amino acids. The CDR3 loop is CGVSYGGRTDTQYF. For the CDR3, the DNA is TGCGGCGTTTCCTATGGGGGGCGCACAGATACGCAGTATTTT.

This clonotype was observed a handful of times. V gene TRBV20-1 combines with J gene TRBJ2-1; 7 nucleotides agree with TRBD1. V lost 5 bases to trimming and J lost 10 bases; unmatched junction nucleotides: 11. This CDR3 spans 13 amino acids. Per the germline V gene, CDR1 is DFQATT and CDR2 is SNEGSKA (reference sequence). The CDR3 coding sequence is TGCAGTGCTGCACAGGGGTTGCCCTACGAGCAGTTCTTC. This gives the protein CSAAQGLPYEQFF.

This clonotype was picked up a small number of times. The chain employs TRBV2 and TRBJ2-5; D not certain. Germline V lookup: CDR1 SNHLY, CDR2 FYNNEI. The V end lost 3 bases, the J end lost 5 bases, and 16 bases lay between the germline ends. The CDR3 is 15 amino acids. The CDR3 protein is CASSEGLAAGETQYF. As DNA, the CDR3 is TGTGCCAGCAGTGAGGGTCTCGCGGCCGGGGAGACCCAGTACTTC.

This chain joins TRBV6-5 and TRBJ2-5; 8 bases are shared with TRBD1. The CDR3 contains 15 residues. Germline trimming cut 6 bases from V and 5 bases from J; bases unmatched to any gene: 11. Germline assignment: CDR1 MNHEY and CDR2 SVGAGI. The CDR3 DNA sequence: TGTGCCAGCAGATCCCACGGACAGGGATTTGAGACCCAGTACTTC. Translating gives CASRSHGQGFETQYF.

The V gene is TRBV6-1, the J gene TRBJ1-5; D is unclear. The ends were cut back, 8 bases at V and 3 bases at J, with 17 bases in the middle. Germline loops: CDR1 MNHNS, CDR2 SASEGT. The CDR3 consists of 15 residues. The CDR3 DNA reads as TGTGCCAGCCTTAGGAGGGTTTCTGTCAATCAGCCCCAGCATTTT. This encodes CASLRRVSVNQPQHF.

The chain links TRBV20-1 to TRBJ1-1, with 8 bases identical to TRBD1. Unmatched junction bases numbered 13, after V lost 6 bases and J lost 4 bases. The CDR3 extends over 15 amino acids. CDR1 is DFQATT and CDR2 is SNEGSKA in the germline V gene (reference sequence). The CDR3: CSAAETGVRGTEAFF. The CDR3 coding sequence is TGCAGTGCGGCGGAGACAGGGGTGAGGGGCACTGAAGCTTTCTTT.

About this clonotype itself: One base away lies a much larger clone, so this may be a sequencing read error. The chain recombines TRBV10-2 with TRBJ2-7; D may be TRBD1 or TRBD2 (5 bases each). The J call could be wrong; TRBJ2-5 is a better fit for the DNA end. Germline lookup yields CDR1 WSHSY and CDR2 SAAADI. CDR3 size: 13 residues. This CDR3 is CAGSERGGETQYF. CDR3 nucleotides: TGCGCCGGCAGTGAGAGGGGCGGGGAGACCCAGTACTTC.

This clonotype was counted only a few times. The rearrangement links TRBV12-3 or TRBV12-4 to TRBJ1-2; D gene ambiguous. V gave up 3 bases and J gave up 6 bases, with 20 bases separating them. CDR3 length: 16 amino acids. The CDR3 protein is CASSFETMQRVDGYTF. The DNA of the CDR3 is TGTGCCAGCAGTTTCGAGACAATGCAGAGGGTGGATGGCTACACCTTC.